This TCR beta chain derives from a study of early stage breast cancer tumors. Overall study context: ER+/PR+/HER2- status applied to about 70% of the 16 invasive breast tumors. Samples were sequenced at around 10-fold average coverage. Study-wide points: Tumors had roughly 2.5-fold higher T cell density than normal breast.

Blood replicates held 0.5 ug DNA, tumor or normal breast roughly 1.5 ug, two each. Repertoires were generated with immunoSEQ multiplex PCR, while TCRdb's copy carries only in-frame clones and drops some. There are 25,000 to 35,000 clones in the sample; roughly 81% occur only once, and about a tenth lies in the top ten. Turning to this clone: Its antigen is as yet unknown.

Deletions cut 5 bases from V and 0 bases from J, with 16 bases between. This CDR3 is 16 amino acids long. Germline loops: CDR1 PRHDT, CDR2 FYEKMQ (reference sequence). This clonotype was obtained from a person in their fifties with breast cancer. V is TRBV13 and J is TRBJ1-1; no reliable D call. Specimen: blood. CDR3 amino acids: CASSPKWTAMNTEAFF. CDR3 nucleotides: TGTGCCAGCAGCCCAAAGTGGACGGCGATGAACACTGAAGCTTTCTTT.